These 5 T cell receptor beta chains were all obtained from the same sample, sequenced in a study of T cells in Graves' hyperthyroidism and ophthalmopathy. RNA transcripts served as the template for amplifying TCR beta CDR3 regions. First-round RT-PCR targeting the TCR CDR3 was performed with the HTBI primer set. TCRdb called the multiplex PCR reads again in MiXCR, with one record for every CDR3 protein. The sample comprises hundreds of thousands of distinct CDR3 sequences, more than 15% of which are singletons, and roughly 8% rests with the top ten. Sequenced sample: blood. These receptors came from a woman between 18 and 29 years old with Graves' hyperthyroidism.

CDR3 sequence (DNA): TGTGCCACCAGCAGGGACCCCGACCGGGGGGAGCCCCAGCATTTT. Its protein is CATSRDPDRGEPQHF. The chain employs TRBV15 and TRBJ1-5; D might be TRBD1 (5 bases). The germline CDR1 and CDR2 sequences are LNHNV and YYDKDF (reference sequence). The CDR3 is 15 residues long. Trimming took off 3 bases at V and 8 bases at J, with 17 bases between the two ends.

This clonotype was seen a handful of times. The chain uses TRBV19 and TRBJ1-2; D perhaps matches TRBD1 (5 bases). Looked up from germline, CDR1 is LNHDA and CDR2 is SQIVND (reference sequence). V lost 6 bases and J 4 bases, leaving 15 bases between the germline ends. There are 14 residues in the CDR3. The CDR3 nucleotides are TGTGCCAGTAGACCGGAGGGGTTGAGCTATGGCTACACCTTC. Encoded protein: CASRPEGLSYGYTF.

Here the CDR3 DNA reads TGTGCCAGCAGTGCTGGCCAGGTGGGTGAAAAACTGTTTTTT. This encodes CASSAGQVGEKLFF. The J gene is TRBJ1-4, the V gene TRBV25-1, with no clear D. V lost 4 bases to trimming and J lost 7 bases, with 13 bases between them. CDR1 and CDR2 from the germline V gene are MGHDK and SYGVNS. The CDR3 is 14 amino acids.

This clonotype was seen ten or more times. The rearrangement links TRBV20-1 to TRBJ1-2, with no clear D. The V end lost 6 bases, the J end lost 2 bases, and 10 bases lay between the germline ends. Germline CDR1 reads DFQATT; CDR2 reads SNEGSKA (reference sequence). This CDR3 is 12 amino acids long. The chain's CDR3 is CSAKSANYGYTF. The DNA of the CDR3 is TGCAGTGCCAAATCCGCCAACTATGGCTACACCTTC.

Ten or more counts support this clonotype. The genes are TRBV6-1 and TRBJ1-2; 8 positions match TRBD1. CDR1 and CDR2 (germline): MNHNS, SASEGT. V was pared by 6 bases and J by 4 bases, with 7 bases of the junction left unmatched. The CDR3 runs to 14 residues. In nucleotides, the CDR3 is TGTGCCAGCAGACCAGCGGGACAGGTCTATGGCTACACCTTC. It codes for CASRPAGQVYGYTF.